This TCR beta chain is drawn from a study of blood T cell repertoires in COVID-19. The wider study: There were acute and convalescent COVID-19 samples, and they came from the United States, Italy and Spain.

TCRdb keeps only in-frame clones here, not all; method: immunoSEQ multiplex PCR. Of under 200,000 clones listed, approximately 83% are singletons. CDR1 is SGHVS, CDR2 FQNEAQ, per germline. V dropped 1 base and J dropped 0 bases, with 12 bases sitting between them. This CDR3 has 17 residues. The rearrangement links TRBV7-8 to TRBJ1-4; D is uncertain. The sample was peripheral blood. The receptor's source is a human donor with acute or convalescent COVID-19. The donor label of this sample is uncertain. The CDR3 region is CASSLVAPSPTNEKLFF. The CDR3 DNA is TGTGCCAGCAGCTTAGTAGCCCCGAGCCCAACTAATGAAAAACTGTTTTTT.